The 19 T cell receptor beta chains given below trace back to one sample, sequenced in a study of PD-L1 blockade in urothelial cancer. Here immunoSEQ multiplex PCR was the method, and the copy in TCRdb shows in-frame clones only, minus some. The data hold 20,000 to 25,000 clones, with roughly 80% observed a single time. Sequencing was performed on PBMCs, taken around atezolizumab (anti-PD-L1) treatment. Receptors were obtained from a man between 65 and 80 years old with urothelial cancer.

CDR3 amino acids: CASSSDSYGYTF. The CDR3 region has the DNA TGTGCCAGCAGCTCGGACAGCTATGGCTACACCTTC. V gene TRBV5-4 combines with J gene TRBJ1-2; D perhaps matches TRBD1 (6 bases). V lost 3 bases and J lost 4, with 7 bases in between. Germline V gene data show CDR1 as SGHNT and CDR2 as YYREEE (reference sequence). This CDR3 is built from 12 residues.

V and J are TRBV19 and TRBJ1-4; D remains ambiguous. The V gene's germline CDR1 is LNHDA and CDR2 SQIVND (reference sequence). Deletions cut 7 bases from V and 8 bases from J, with 17 bases between. This CDR3 region has 14 residues. The CDR3 protein is CASTRDGPREKLFF. The DNA of the CDR3 is TGTGCCAGTACCCGCGACGGCCCTAGGGAAAAACTGTTTTTT.

The chain has TRBV5-6 and TRBJ2-3, with 7 bases fitting TRBD2. The CDR3 consists of 18 residues. The J segment lost 1 base and the V segment lost 4 bases, leaving 15 bases of the junction unmatched. Germline CDR1 is SGHDT and CDR2 is YYEEEE. The CDR3 DNA sequence: TGTGCCAGCAGCCTGGGAGGGTATTCTGCGGGGGGCACAGATACGCAGTATTTT. It is translated as CASSLGGYSAGGTDTQYF.

The rearrangement uses TRBV19 and TRBJ2-3; TRBD2 aligns across 7 bases. CDR1 and CDR2 from the germline V gene are LNHDA and SQIVND (reference sequence). V dropped 5 bases and J dropped 2; count of bases not matched to a gene: 4. The CDR3 sequence is 14 residues long. Here the CDR3 reads CASSSRDYTDTQYF. The CDR3 region has the DNA TGTGCCAGTAGTTCCCGGGACTACACAGATACGCAGTATTTT.

The chain couples TRBV11-3 to TRBJ2-1, with a possible D match to TRBD1 (6 bases). The CDR3 loop spans 18 amino acids. V lost 1 base, J lost 6 bases, and 22 bases lay in between. Germline CDR1 and CDR2: SGHNT and YENEEA. The CDR3 reads CASSLGLWDTQNSNEQFF. The CDR3 DNA reads TGTGCCAGCAGCTTAGGCCTTTGGGACACGCAGAACTCCAATGAGCAGTTCTTC.

The chain couples TRBV27 to TRBJ1-2; 8 bases map to TRBD1. With V trimmed by 5 bases and J by 2 bases, 7 bases remained unmatched. The CDR3 has 15 residues. CDR1 is MNHEY, CDR2 SMNVEV, per germline (reference sequence). This CDR3 reads CASSPTRTGNYGYTF. CDR3 nucleotide sequence: TGTGCCAGCAGTCCGACCCGGACAGGGAACTATGGCTACACCTTC.

This clone showed up just once. The chain joins TRBV7-9 to TRBJ2-3; perhaps TRBD1 as D (6 bases). This CDR3 comprises 15 residues. The germline gives CDR1 SEHNR, CDR2 FQNEAQ (reference sequence). Trimming left V 4 bases short and J 3 bases short, with 14 bases between. CDR3 bases: TGTGCCAGCAGCTCTTACAGGGTTGGGACAGATACGCAGTATTTT. Translated: CASSSYRVGTDTQYF.

The V and J genes are TRBV10-3 and TRBJ2-7, with TRBD2 matching 7 bases. Germline CDR1 is ENHRY and CDR2 is SYGVKD. V gave up 4 bases and J gave up 2 bases; unmatched junction bases: 5. The CDR3 has 14 amino acids. Here the CDR3 DNA reads TGTGCCATCAGTGGTGGGGGGGGGACCTACGAGCAGTACTTC. This codes for CAISGGGGTYEQYF.

CDR3 coding DNA: TGTGCCAGCAGCTCCTCCCCGCAAGCGGGTAGGTACGAGCAGTACTTC. The encoded protein is CASSSSPQAGRYEQYF. The chain links TRBV7-9 to TRBJ2-7; tentatively, D is TRBD2 (6 bases). The germline V gene has CDR1 SEHNR and CDR2 FQNEAQ (reference sequence). The V end lost 4 bases, the J end lost 4 bases, and 20 bases lay between the germline ends. The CDR3 contains 16 residues.

In this sample, this clone turned up a few times. The chain joins TRBV27 to TRBJ2-1; perhaps TRBD2 as D (5 bases). The CDR3 is made up of 13 amino acids. Between the trimmed V and J ends, which lost 5 bases and 7 bases, there was a span of 12 bases. Germline loops: CDR1 MNHEY, CDR2 SMNVEV (reference sequence). The CDR3 coding sequence is TGTGCCAGCAGTCCCCATCGGAGGAATGAGCAGTTCTTC. It specifies CASSPHRRNEQFF.

V is TRBV30 and J is TRBJ2-7; unclear D gene. Trimming stripped 2 bases from V and 5 bases from J, with 7 bases between. From germline, CDR1 is GTSNPN and CDR2 SVGIG (reference sequence). This CDR3 contains 11 residues. As DNA, the CDR3 is TGTGCCTGGAGTTTGGCGGACGAGCAGTACTTC. Protein product: CAWSLADEQYF.

This chain connects TRBV21-1 to TRBJ1-1; the table's TRBD1 call for D was not verified on the DNA. TRBV21-1 is an annotated pseudogene. The CDR3 loop spans 15 amino acids. The CDR3 region is CASSKGTGTGNEAFF. In DNA form, the CDR3 reads TGTGCCAGCAGCAAAGGGACAGGGACTGGTAATGAAGCTTTCTTT.

The chain has TRBV18 and TRBJ1-3, with D hard to call. The V and J ends lost 3 bases and 0 bases respectively, with 12 bases between them. Looked up from germline, CDR1 is KGHSH and CDR2 is LQKENI. The CDR3 spans 16 residues. CDR3 in amino acids: CASSPSFSSSGNTIYF. The CDR3 nucleotides read TGTGCCAGCTCACCTAGCTTCTCCAGCTCTGGAAACACCATATATTTT.

The J gene is TRBJ2-7, the V gene TRBV5-1, with D tentatively TRBD1 (6 bases). CDR3 length: 16 residues. Trimming shortened V by 0 bases and J by 3 bases, and 16 bases separated the two germline ends. CDR1 SGHRS and CDR2 YFSETQ come from the germline V gene. DNA of the CDR3: TGCGCCAGCAGCTTGGGCCGATGGGGGCACCACTACGAGCAGTACTTC. It specifies CASSLGRWGHHYEQYF.

This chain uses TRBV30 with TRBJ1-1; perhaps TRBD1 as D (6 bases). This CDR3 has 12 residues. Trimming pared 3 bases from V and 7 bases from J, leaving 12 bases between. Per the germline V gene, CDR1 is GTSNPN and CDR2 is SVGIG (reference sequence). The CDR3 loop is CAWRDSKIEAFF. The DNA of the CDR3 is TGTGCCTGGAGGGACAGCAAAATTGAAGCTTTCTTT.

The CDR3 region is CSATGAYEQYF. The CDR3 nucleotides read TGCAGTGCAACCGGGGCCTACGAGCAGTACTTC. The chain is built from TRBV20-1 and TRBJ2-7, with D possibly TRBD2 on 5 matching bases. The CDR3 consists of 11 residues. The V and J ends lost 6 bases and 2 bases respectively, with 8 bases between them. Germline V CDR1 and CDR2: DFQATT, SNEGSKA (reference sequence).

As concerns this clone: A read error may account for a junction end that differs from germline. V is TRBV28 and J is TRBJ1-5; 8 bases map to TRBD1. The CDR3 covers 12 residues. From germline, CDR1 is MDHEN and CDR2 SYDVKM. The CDR3 DNA reads as TGTGCCAGCAGTTTACCCACCGGGACAGGCATTTTT. It specifies CASSLPTGTGIF.

The chain couples TRBV6-6 to TRBJ2-5; 7 positions agree with TRBD2. CDR3 length: 14 amino acids. Germline loops: CDR1 MNHNY, CDR2 SVGAGI (reference sequence). Unmatched junction bases numbered 10, after V lost 10 bases and J lost 2 bases. The CDR3 bases are TGTGCCACCCTCGACCGGCGGGAGCAAGAGACCCAGTACTTC. Protein product: CATLDRREQETQYF.

CDR3 bases: TGCGCCAGCAGCTTGGGTTACCCCGAGGGCAATGAGCAGTTCTTC. This gives the protein CASSLGYPEGNEQFF. The V and J genes are TRBV5-1 and TRBJ2-1, with D possibly being TRBD2 (5 bases). The CDR3 has 15 amino acids. The V end was cut by 0 bases, the J end by 6 bases, with 13 bases between. Germline V gives CDR1 SGHRS, CDR2 YFSETQ.